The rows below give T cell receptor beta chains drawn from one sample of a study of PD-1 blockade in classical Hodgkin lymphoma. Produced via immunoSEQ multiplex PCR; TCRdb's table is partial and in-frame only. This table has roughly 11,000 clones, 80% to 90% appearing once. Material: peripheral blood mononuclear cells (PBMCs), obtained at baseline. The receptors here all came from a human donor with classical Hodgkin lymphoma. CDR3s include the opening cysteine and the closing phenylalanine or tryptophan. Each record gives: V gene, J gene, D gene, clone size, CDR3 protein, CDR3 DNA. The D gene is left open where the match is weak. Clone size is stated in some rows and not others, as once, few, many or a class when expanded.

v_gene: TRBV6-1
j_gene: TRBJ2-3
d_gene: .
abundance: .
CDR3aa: CASSALGGATGDTQYF
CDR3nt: TGTGCCAGCAGTGCCTTGGGGGGGGCGACAGGGGATACGCAGTATTTT

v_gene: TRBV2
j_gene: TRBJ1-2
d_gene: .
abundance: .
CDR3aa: CASSDTGSTDPF
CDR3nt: TGTGCCAGCAGTGATACAGGGAGTACGGACCCATTC

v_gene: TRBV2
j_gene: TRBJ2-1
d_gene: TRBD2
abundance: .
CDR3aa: CASRPSGGSYNEQFF
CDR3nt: TGTGCCAGCAGGCCTAGCGGGGGGTCCTACAATGAGCAGTTCTTC

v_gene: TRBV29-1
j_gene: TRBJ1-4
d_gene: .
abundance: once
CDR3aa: CSVEGRGEQLFF
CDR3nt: TGCAGCGTTGAGGGCAGGGGCGAGCAACTGTTTTTT

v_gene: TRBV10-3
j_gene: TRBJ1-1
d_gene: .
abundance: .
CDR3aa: CAISESFTGEAFF
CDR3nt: TGTGCCATCAGTGAGTCTTTTACAGGGGAAGCTTTCTTT

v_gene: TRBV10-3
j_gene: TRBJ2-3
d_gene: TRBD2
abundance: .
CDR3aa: CAISESGLAGADTQYF
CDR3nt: TGTGCCATCAGTGAGTCGGGACTAGCGGGGGCCGATACGCAGTATTTT

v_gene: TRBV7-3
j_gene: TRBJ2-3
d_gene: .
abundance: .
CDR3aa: CASSPGSFSSDTQYF
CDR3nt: TGTGCCAGCAGCCCAGGGAGTTTTTCATCAGATACGCAGTATTTT

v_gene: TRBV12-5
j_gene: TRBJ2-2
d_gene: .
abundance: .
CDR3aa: CASVLGQLATGELFF
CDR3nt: TGTGCTAGTGTGTTAGGACAGCTAGCCACCGGGGAGCTGTTTTTT

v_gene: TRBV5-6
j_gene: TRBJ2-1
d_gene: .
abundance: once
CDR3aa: CASSLDAGLTFF
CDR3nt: TGTGCCAGCAGCTTGGATGCAGGGTTGACGTTCTTC

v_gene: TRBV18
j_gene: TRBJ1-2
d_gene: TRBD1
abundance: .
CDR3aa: CASFLDRASGYTF
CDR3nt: TGTGCCAGTTTCTTAGACAGGGCGTCTGGCTACACCTTC

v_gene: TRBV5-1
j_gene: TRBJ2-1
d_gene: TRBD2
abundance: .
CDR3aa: CASSPVTSGEQFF
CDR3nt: TGCGCCAGCAGCCCCGTGACTAGCGGTGAGCAGTTCTTC

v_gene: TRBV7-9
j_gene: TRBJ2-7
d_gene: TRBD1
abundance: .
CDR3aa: CASSSRVQGAGEQYF
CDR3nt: TGTGCCAGCAGCTCCCGGGTCCAGGGGGCGGGTGAGCAGTACTTC

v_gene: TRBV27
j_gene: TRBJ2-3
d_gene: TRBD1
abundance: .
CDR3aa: CASSLAPAGQGTDTQYF
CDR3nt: TGTGCCAGCAGTTTAGCCCCGGCGGGACAGGGGACAGATACGCAGTATTTT

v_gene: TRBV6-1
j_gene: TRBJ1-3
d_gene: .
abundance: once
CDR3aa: CASSERPQGTANTIYF
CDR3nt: TGTGCCAGCAGTGAGCGCCCTCAGGGGACGGCAAACACCATATATTTT

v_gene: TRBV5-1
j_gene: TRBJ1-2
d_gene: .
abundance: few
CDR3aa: CASSLDTELLGYTF
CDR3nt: TGCGCCAGCAGCTTGGACACGGAATTGTTGGGCTACACCTTC

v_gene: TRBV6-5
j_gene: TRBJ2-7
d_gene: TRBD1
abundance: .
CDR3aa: CASSAPQGSTYEQYF
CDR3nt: TGTGCCAGCAGTGCGCCACAGGGGAGTACCTACGAGCAGTACTTC

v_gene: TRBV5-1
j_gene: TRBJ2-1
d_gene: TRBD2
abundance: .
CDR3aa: CASSWGLAGGLYNEQFF
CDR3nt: TGCGCCAGCAGCTGGGGACTAGCGGGGGGGCTCTACAATGAGCAGTTCTTC

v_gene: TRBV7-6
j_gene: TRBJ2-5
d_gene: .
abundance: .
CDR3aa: CASSLAVRGGQETQYF
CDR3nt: TGTGCCAGCAGCTTAGCTGTCAGGGGTGGTCAAGAGACCCAGTACTTC

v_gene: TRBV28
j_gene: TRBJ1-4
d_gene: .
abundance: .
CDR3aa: CASSLSYEKLFF
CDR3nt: TGTGCCAGCAGTTTGAGTTATGAAAAACTGTTTTTT

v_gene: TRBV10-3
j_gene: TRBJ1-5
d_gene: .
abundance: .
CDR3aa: CAISDGGAGNQPQHF
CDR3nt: TGTGCCATCAGTGATGGGGGCGCGGGCAATCAGCCCCAGCATTTT

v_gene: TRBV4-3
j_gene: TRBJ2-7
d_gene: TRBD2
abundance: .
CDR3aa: CASSQDRPSGGTYEQYF
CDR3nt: TGCGCCAGCAGCCAAGATAGGCCTAGCGGGGGTACTTACGAGCAGTACTTC

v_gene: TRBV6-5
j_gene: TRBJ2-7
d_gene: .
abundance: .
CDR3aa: CASSWGRIYEQYF
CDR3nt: TGTGCCAGCAGTTGGGGGCGCATATACGAGCAGTACTTC

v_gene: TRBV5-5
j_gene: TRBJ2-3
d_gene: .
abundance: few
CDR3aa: CASNVGWADTQYF
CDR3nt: TGTGCCAGCAATGTAGGTTGGGCAGATACGCAGTATTTT

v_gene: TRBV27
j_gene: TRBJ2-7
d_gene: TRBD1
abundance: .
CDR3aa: CASSPLVTGNAYEQYF
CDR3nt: TGTGCCAGCAGTCCGCTTGTGACAGGGAACGCCTACGAGCAGTACTTC

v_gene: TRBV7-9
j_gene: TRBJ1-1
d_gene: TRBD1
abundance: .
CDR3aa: CASRDRGHTEAFF
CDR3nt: TGTGCCAGCCGAGACAGGGGACACACTGAAGCTTTCTTT

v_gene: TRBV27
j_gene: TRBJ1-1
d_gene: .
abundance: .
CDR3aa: CASYKLNTEAFF
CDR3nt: TGTGCCAGCTACAAATTAAACACTGAAGCTTTCTTT

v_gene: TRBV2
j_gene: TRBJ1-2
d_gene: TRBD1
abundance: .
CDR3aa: CASNTGERNYGYTF
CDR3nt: TGTGCCAGCAATACAGGGGAAAGGAACTATGGCTACACCTTC

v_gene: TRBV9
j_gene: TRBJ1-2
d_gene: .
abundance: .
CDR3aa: CASSEAPGPTNYGYTF
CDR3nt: TGTGCCAGCAGCGAAGCTCCAGGGCCTACTAACTATGGCTACACCTTC

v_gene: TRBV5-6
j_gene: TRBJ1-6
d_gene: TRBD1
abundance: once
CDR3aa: CASSFYGQGGNSPLHF
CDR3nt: TGTGCCAGCAGCTTCTATGGACAGGGTGGGAATTCACCCCTCCACTTT

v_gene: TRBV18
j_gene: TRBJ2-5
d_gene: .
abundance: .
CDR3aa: CASSLLNGETQYF
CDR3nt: TGTGCCAGCTCACTCCTCAATGGGGAGACCCAGTACTTC

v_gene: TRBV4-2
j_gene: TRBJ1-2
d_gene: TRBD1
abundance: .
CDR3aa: CASSQGQGVYGYTF
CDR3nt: TGTGCCAGCAGCCAAGGACAGGGCGTCTATGGCTACACCTTC

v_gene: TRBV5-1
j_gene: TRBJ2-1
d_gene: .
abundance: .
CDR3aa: CASSLLAEPYNEQFF
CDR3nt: TGCGCCAGCAGCTTACTAGCAGAACCCTACAATGAGCAGTTCTTC

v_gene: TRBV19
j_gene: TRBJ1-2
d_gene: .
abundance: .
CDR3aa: CASSWFQGVVNYGYTF
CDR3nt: TGTGCCAGTAGTTGGTTCCAGGGCGTTGTAAACTATGGCTACACCTTC

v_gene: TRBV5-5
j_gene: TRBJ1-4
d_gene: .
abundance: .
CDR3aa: CASSPLLGAATNEKLFF
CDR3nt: TGTGCCAGCAGCCCCCTCTTAGGGGCAGCAACTAATGAAAAACTGTTTTTT

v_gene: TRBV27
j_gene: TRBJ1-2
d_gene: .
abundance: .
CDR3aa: CASSANYGYTF
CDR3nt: TGTGCCAGCAGTGCCAACTATGGCTACACCTTC

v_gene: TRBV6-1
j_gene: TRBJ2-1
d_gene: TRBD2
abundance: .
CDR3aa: CASSEDPREVYNEQFF
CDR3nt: TGTGCCAGCAGTGAAGATCCGCGGGAGGTCTACAATGAGCAGTTCTTC

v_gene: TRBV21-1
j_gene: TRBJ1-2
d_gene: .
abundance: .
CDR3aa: CASSSLGGYTF
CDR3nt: TGTGCCAGCAGCAGTCTAGGAGGCTACACCTTC

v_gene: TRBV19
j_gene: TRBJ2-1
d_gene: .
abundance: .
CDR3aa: CASSIVRVPYNEQFF
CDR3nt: TGTGCCAGTAGTATCGTCCGCGTACCCTACAATGAGCAGTTCTTC

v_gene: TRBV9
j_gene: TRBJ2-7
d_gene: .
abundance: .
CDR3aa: CASSADRSLEQYF
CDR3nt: TGTGCCAGCAGCGCCGACAGGTCTCTCGAGCAGTACTTC